The 25 T cell receptor beta chains reported below all come from one sample, sequenced in a study of blood T cell repertoires in COVID-19. The table came from immunoSEQ multiplex PCR; TCRdb's copy has only in-frame clones and leaves some out. The table includes fewer than 250,000 clones, roughly four fifths detected once. The sample comprised peripheral blood. The receptors come from a woman in her fifties or sixties with acute or convalescent COVID-19.

The J gene is TRBJ2-6, the V gene TRBV18, with 9 bases that match TRBD1. The CDR3 totals 17 residues. The germline V gene has CDR1 KGHSH and CDR2 LQKENI. With V trimmed by 3 bases and J by 1 base, 4 bases remained unmatched. The chain's CDR3 is CASSPGQGRSGANVLTF. CDR3 sequence (DNA): TGTGCCAGCTCACCGGGACAGGGAAGATCTGGGGCCAACGTCCTGACTTTC.

The chain uses TRBV5-8 and TRBJ2-3; 13 nucleotides line up with TRBD2. The CDR3 runs to 16 residues. The V gene end was trimmed by 6 bases and the J gene end by 6 bases; junction bases not matched to a gene: 10. Per germline, CDR1 SGHTS and CDR2 YDEGEE. CDR3 loop: CASILLLAGGPDTQYF. The DNA of the CDR3 is TGTGCCAGCATCCTCTTACTAGCGGGGGGGCCGGATACGCAGTATTTT.

This clone was detected only once. The rearrangement joins TRBV4-3 to TRBJ2-1; TRBD2 matches at 16 bases. CDR3 size: 19 residues. V trimming: 3 bases; J trimming: 4 bases; junction bases outside the gene matches: 9. The germline V gene has CDR1 LGHNA and CDR2 YSLEER. The CDR3 here is CASSQKPPGLAGGYNEQFF. The CDR3 bases are TGCGCCAGCAGCCAGAAACCCCCGGGACTAGCGGGAGGGTACAATGAGCAGTTCTTC.

V and J are TRBV19 and TRBJ2-7, with 9 positions matching TRBD2. This CDR3 contains 13 residues. In germline, CDR1 is LNHDA, CDR2 SQIVND (reference sequence). V dropped 6 bases and J dropped 13; count of bases not matched to a gene: 13. The CDR3 nucleotides read TGTGCCAGTAGAAATACCGGGACTAGCTCGAGATACTTC. Translation: CASRNTGTSSRYF.

This chain connects TRBV5-6 to TRBJ2-7, with a tentative D call TRBD2 (6 bases). Trimming left V 3 bases short and J 6 bases short, with 16 bases between. The CDR3 sequence is 14 residues long. In germline, CDR1 is SGHDT, CDR2 YYEEEE. CDR3 sequence: CASSSWRGGTEQYF. DNA for the CDR3: TGTGCCAGCAGCTCGTGGAGGGGTGGCACCGAGCAGTACTTC.

This clone qualifies as large (0.1 to 1%). This CDR3 reads CASSLVTSGIASTDTQYF. The CDR3 region has the DNA TGTGCCAGCAGTTTGGTGACTAGCGGGATCGCTAGCACAGATACGCAGTATTTT. The V gene is TRBV28, the J gene TRBJ2-3, with 11 positions matching TRBD2. The V gene end was trimmed by 3 bases and the J gene end by 0 bases; junction bases not matched to a gene: 8. Germline-derived CDR1 and CDR2 are MDHEN and SYDVKM. This CDR3 has 18 residues. Full variable domain (remainder filled in from reference TRBV28 and TRBJ2-3): DVKVTQSSRYLVKRTGEKVFLECVQDMDHENMFWYRQDPGLGLRLIYFSYDVKMKEKGDIPEGYSVSREKKERFSLILESASTNQTSMYLCASSLVTSGIASTDTQYFGPGTRLTVL.

The V call is TRBV5-1, the J call TRBJ1-2, with 7 bases lining up with TRBD1. The V gene's germline CDR1 is SGHRS and CDR2 YFSETQ. The CDR3 sequence is 16 residues long. Trimming cost V 4 bases and J 7 bases; bases outside gene matches: 16. DNA for the CDR3: TGCGCCAGCAGCGCTACAAGCGGACAGGCCTATAGTGGCTACACCTTC. As protein: CASSATSGQAYSGYTF.

The chain recombines TRBV10-3 with TRBJ1-2, with 7 positions matching TRBD1. The V gene end was trimmed by 6 bases and the J gene end by 8 bases; junction bases not matched to a gene: 6. The CDR3 contains 12 residues. CDR1 and CDR2 from the germline V gene are ENHRY and SYGVKD. CDR3 sequence (DNA): TGTGCCATCAGCCGACAGGGTGAGGGCTACACCTTC. Amino acids: CAISRQGEGYTF.

A few counts support this clone. Additional DNA sequences in this sample encode the identical CDR3. V is TRBV6-5 and J is TRBJ2-7; the D gene is possibly TRBD1 (5 bases). V lost 2 bases and J lost 3, with 5 bases in between. The length of the CDR3 is 12 residues. Germline CDR1 and CDR2: MNHEY and SVGAGI. The CDR3 DNA sequence: TGTGCCAGCAGTTACGACAGCTACGAGCAGTACTTC. It encodes CASSYDSYEQYF.

The sample holds a few counts of this clone. The chain joins TRBV7-9 to TRBJ2-7, with TRBD1 matching over 10 bases. This CDR3 has 14 residues. The V and J ends lost 6 bases and 5 bases, in that order; junction bases with no gene match: 7. CDR1 SEHNR and CDR2 FQNEAQ come from the germline V gene (reference sequence). The CDR3 sequence is CASSLTGTGDEQYF. In nucleotides, the CDR3 is TGTGCCAGCAGTTTAACCGGGACAGGGGACGAGCAGTACTTC.

Comments on this clone: The sample has other DNA sequences that encode this CDR3 too. The chain carries TRBV5-1 and TRBJ2-3; TRBD2 matches 10 bases. CDR1 is SGHRS and CDR2 is YFSETQ in the germline V gene. Losses at the gene ends were 2 bases for V and 0 bases for J; bases not matched to a gene: 0. This CDR3 is built from 15 residues. CDR3 bases: TGCGCCAGCAGCTTTAGCGGGGGGAGCACAGATACGCAGTATTTT. This codes for CASSFSGGSTDTQYF.

V gene TRBV11-2 combines with J gene TRBJ2-7; weak D call: TRBD2 (6 bases). Germline CDR1 and CDR2: SGHAT and FQNNGV. Deletions cut 1 base from V and 1 base from J, with 11 bases between. The CDR3 covers 15 residues. The CDR3 DNA follows: TGTGCCAGCAGCTTAGGGGACTGGGAATCCTACGAGCAGTACTTC. Amino acid sequence: CASSLGDWESYEQYF.

The V gene is TRBV6-5, the J gene TRBJ1-6; D is undetermined. The CDR3 runs to 14 residues. Germline CDR1 MNHEY, CDR2 SVGAGI. Trimming removed 5 bases from V and 7 bases from J, with 12 bases in between. The CDR3 loop is CASSPLPRNSPLHF. CDR3 coding DNA: TGTGCCAGCAGTCCGTTGCCCCGGAATTCACCCCTCCACTTT.

This clone was detected many times. This chain uses TRBV19 with TRBJ1-2; tentatively, D is TRBD1 (5 bases). There are 15 residues in the CDR3. Germline V gene data show CDR1 as LNHDA and CDR2 as SQIVND (reference sequence). Trimming cost V 7 bases and J 5 bases, with 20 bases left between them. CDR3 sequence reads: CASKPPLSGGYGYTF. CDR3 nucleotides: TGTGCCAGTAAACCACCCCTCTCGGGGGGGTATGGCTACACCTTC.

The chain has TRBV6-6 and TRBJ2-7; D remains ambiguous. The CDR3 runs to 14 residues. Germline CDR1 reads MNHNY; CDR2 reads SVGAGI (reference sequence). V gave up 6 bases and J gave up 1 base, with 13 bases separating them. Here the CDR3 reads CASSPRGISYEQYF. CDR3 in DNA: TGTGCCAGCAGCCCCCGAGGCATATCCTACGAGCAGTACTTC.

This chain links TRBV5-1 with TRBJ2-3; a weak D match, TRBD2 (5 bases). V was trimmed by 0 bases and J by 0 bases, leaving 8 bases between them. The CDR3 has 15 amino acids. CDR1 is SGHRS, CDR2 YFSETQ, per germline. CDR3 in amino acids: CASSLAGISTDTQYF. DNA for the CDR3: TGCGCCAGCAGCTTGGCCGGGATTAGCACAGATACGCAGTATTTT.

V is TRBV25-1 and J is TRBJ1-6, with 10 positions matching TRBD1. Germline V gene data show CDR1 as MGHDK and CDR2 as SYGVNS. The CDR3 sequence is 14 residues long. With 5 bases clipped from V and 10 bases from J, the junction kept 5 bases outside the gene matches. The CDR3 here is CASSPTGGNSPLHF. DNA of the CDR3: TGTGCCAGCAGTCCGACAGGGGGCAACTCACCCCTCCACTTT.

The CDR3 protein is CATPGGQAAYNEQFF. In DNA form, the CDR3 reads TGTGCCACCCCCGGGGGACAGGCGGCCTACAATGAGCAGTTCTTC. V and J are TRBV24-1 and TRBJ2-1; 8 bases agree with TRBD1. Per germline, CDR1 KGHDR and CDR2 SFDVKD. The length of the CDR3 is 15 residues. The junction had 8 bases not matched to a gene; V was cut back by 9 bases and J by 2 bases.

V and J are TRBV19 and TRBJ1-2; D is undetermined. CDR3 length equals 14 residues. The V and J ends lost 5 bases and 5 bases respectively, with 15 bases between them. Per germline, CDR1 LNHDA and CDR2 SQIVND (reference sequence). CDR3 sequence reads: CASSHAETTYGYTF. The CDR3 DNA sequence: TGTGCCAGTAGTCATGCGGAGACCACTTATGGCTACACCTTC.

The V call is TRBV20-1, the J call TRBJ2-5, with D tentatively TRBD2 (6 bases). CDR1 is DFQATT, CDR2 SNEGSKA, per germline (reference sequence). V gave up 3 bases and J gave up 2 bases, with 28 bases separating them. The CDR3 totals 19 residues. CDR3 bases: TGCAGTGCTAGTCGGGTAAGCGGGCTCAGAGCGCCCAGACAAGAGACCCAGTACTTC. Its translation: CSASRVSGLRAPRQETQYF.

V and J are TRBV25-1 and TRBJ1-1; 8 nucleotides align to TRBD1. The length of the CDR3 is 17 residues. The junction had 16 bases not matched to a gene; V was cut back by 7 bases and J by 3 bases. Looked up from germline, CDR1 is MGHDK and CDR2 is SYGVNS. DNA of the CDR3: TGTGCCAGCAACCGACAGGGGAGCCTACACGGGGACACTGAAGCTTTCTTT. This encodes CASNRQGSLHGDTEAFF.

This chain connects TRBV28 to TRBJ1-6, with 7 bases that match TRBD1. Germline V gives CDR1 MDHEN, CDR2 SYDVKM. The CDR3 consists of 15 residues. Trimming at V came to 6 bases and at J to 7 bases, leaving 9 bases not matched to a gene. CDR3 in amino acids: CASRLRDSKNSPLHF. For the CDR3, the DNA is TGTGCCAGCAGGCTCCGGGACAGTAAGAATTCACCCCTCCACTTT.

This clone was counted only a few times. V and J are TRBV6-5 and TRBJ1-1; TRBD1 matches at 9 bases. CDR3 size: 15 residues. CDR1 and CDR2 from the germline V gene are MNHEY and SVGAGI. V lost 0 bases to trimming and J lost 4 bases; unmatched junction nucleotides: 3. CDR3 residues: CASSYSDRGFTEAFF. Written as DNA, the CDR3 is TGTGCCAGCAGTTACTCCGACAGGGGGTTCACTGAAGCTTTCTTT.

This chain joins TRBV11-3 and TRBJ2-3; TRBD2 matches at 7 bases. Losses at the gene ends were 5 bases for V and 0 bases for J; bases not matched to a gene: 5. The CDR3 loop spans 15 amino acids. Germline lookup yields CDR1 SGHNT and CDR2 YENEEA. The CDR3 nucleotides are TGTGCCAGCAGCCCCTTTAGCGGGAGCACAGATACGCAGTATTTT. This gives the protein CASSPFSGSTDTQYF.

This clone was found a few times. This sequence joins TRBV5-1 and TRBJ2-7; TRBD1 matches at 8 bases. V was clipped by 2 bases and J by 3 bases; unmatched bases: 7. Germline V gene data show CDR1 as SGHRS and CDR2 as YFSETQ. The CDR3 is made up of 15 amino acids. The CDR3 region has the DNA TGCGCCAGCAGCTTCGTGGGTACAGGGGGCTACGAGCAGTACTTC. This gives the protein CASSFVGTGGYEQYF. The full variable domain, with the rest looked up from reference TRBV5-1 and TRBJ2-7, is KAGVTQTPRYLIKTRGQQVTLSCSPISGHRSVSWYQQTPGQGLQFLFEYFSETQRNKGNFPGRFSGRQFSNSRSEMNVSTLELGDSALYLCASSFVGTGGYEQYFGPGTRLTVT.